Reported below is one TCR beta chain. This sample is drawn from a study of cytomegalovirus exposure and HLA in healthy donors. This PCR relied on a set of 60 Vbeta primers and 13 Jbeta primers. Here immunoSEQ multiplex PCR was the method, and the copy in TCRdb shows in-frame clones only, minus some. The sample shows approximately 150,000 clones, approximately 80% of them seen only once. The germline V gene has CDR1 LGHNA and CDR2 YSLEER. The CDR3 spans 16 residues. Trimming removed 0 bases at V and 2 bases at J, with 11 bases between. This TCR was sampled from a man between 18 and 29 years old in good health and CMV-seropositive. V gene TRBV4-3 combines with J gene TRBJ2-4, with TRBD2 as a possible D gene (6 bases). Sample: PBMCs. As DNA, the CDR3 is TGCGCCAGCAGCCAAGATTTAGCGGCCTCCAAAAACATTCAGTACTTC. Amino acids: CASSQDLAASKNIQYF.